Listed below are T cell receptor beta chains from one sample, sequenced in a study of cytomegalovirus exposure and HLA in healthy donors. Assay: immunoSEQ multiplex PCR; the TCRdb copy retains only in-frame clones and omits some. The sample yields approximately 140,000 clones, 78% seen once. Sample: PBMCs. The receptors come from a woman in her 40s in good health and CMV-seropositive. CDR3s include the opening cysteine and the closing phenylalanine or tryptophan. Fields, in order: clone size, D gene, J gene, V gene, CDR3 DNA, CDR3 protein. A D gene is named only where the DNA matches it firmly. Expanded clones get a size class; other rows say once, few or many, or leave the size out.

abundance: once; d_gene: TRBD1; j_gene: TRBJ1-1; v_gene: TRBV5-1; CDR3nt: TGCGCCAGCAGCTTACAGGGGGCGGGTGAAGCTTTCTTT; CDR3aa: CASSLQGAGEAFF
abundance: -; d_gene: -; j_gene: TRBJ1-5; v_gene: TRBV27; CDR3nt: TGTGCCAGCAGTTTATTTCCGGGAAACAATCAGCCCCAGCATTTT; CDR3aa: CASSLFPGNNQPQHF
abundance: -; d_gene: TRBD2; j_gene: TRBJ2-3; v_gene: TRBV5-4; CDR3nt: TGTGCCAGCAGCTTGGCACAGACTAGCGGGAGGGATACGCAGTATTTT; CDR3aa: CASSLAQTSGRDTQYF
abundance: -; d_gene: TRBD1; j_gene: TRBJ2-6; v_gene: TRBV5-6; CDR3nt: TGTGCCAGCAGCTCCGGGACAGGGTGGTCTGGGGCCAACGTCCTGACTTTC; CDR3aa: CASSSGTGWSGANVLTF
abundance: -; d_gene: TRBD2; j_gene: TRBJ2-2; v_gene: TRBV5-1; CDR3nt: TGCGCCAGCAGCCTAGGACTAGCGGGAGACACCGGGGAGCTGTTTTTT; CDR3aa: CASSLGLAGDTGELFF
abundance: -; d_gene: TRBD2; j_gene: TRBJ2-3; v_gene: TRBV5-1; CDR3nt: TGCGCCAGCAGCTTGACCGGGACTAGCCTAAGTCCAGATACGCAGTATTTT; CDR3aa: CASSLTGTSLSPDTQYF
abundance: -; d_gene: TRBD1; j_gene: TRBJ1-2; v_gene: TRBV6-1; CDR3nt: TGTGCCAGCAGAGGACAGGGCGTCAACTATGGCTACACCTTC; CDR3aa: CASRGQGVNYGYTF
abundance: -; d_gene: TRBD1; j_gene: TRBJ2-5; v_gene: TRBV5-1; CDR3nt: TGCGCCAGCAGCTTGTCCCCAGGGGGCCTAAAGACCCAGTACTTC; CDR3aa: CASSLSPGGLKTQYF
abundance: -; d_gene: TRBD1; j_gene: TRBJ2-7; v_gene: TRBV29-1; CDR3nt: TGCAGCGTTGAACTTCGGACAGGCCAGACCCTTGACGAGCAGTACTTC; CDR3aa: CSVELRTGQTLDEQYF
abundance: -; d_gene: -; j_gene: TRBJ1-2; v_gene: TRBV2; CDR3nt: TGTGCCAGCAGTGAATTAGTCGGGACACACTATGGCTACACCTTC; CDR3aa: CASSELVGTHYGYTF
abundance: -; d_gene: TRBD1; j_gene: TRBJ2-1; v_gene: TRBV5-4; CDR3nt: TGTGCCAGCAGCTCCAGGGGGAGCAATGAGCAGTTCTTC; CDR3aa: CASSSRGSNEQFF
abundance: -; d_gene: -; j_gene: TRBJ2-2; v_gene: TRBV7-6; CDR3nt: TGTGCCAGCAGCTTGGGCACGGGGGGGGAGCTGTTTTTT; CDR3aa: CASSLGTGGELFF
abundance: -; d_gene: -; j_gene: TRBJ2-1; v_gene: TRBV28; CDR3nt: TGTGCCAGCAGCCCGGTGCGAGGCCCCTACAATGAGCAGTTCTTC; CDR3aa: CASSPVRGPYNEQFF
abundance: -; d_gene: TRBD2; j_gene: TRBJ2-7; v_gene: TRBV15; CDR3nt: TGTGCCACCAGCAGAGATCAGGGACTAGCTCGCGAGCAGTACTTC; CDR3aa: CATSRDQGLAREQYF
abundance: -; d_gene: -; j_gene: TRBJ1-1; v_gene: TRBV2; CDR3nt: TGTGCCAGCGGTGGCAACTTGAACACTGAAGCTTTCTTT; CDR3aa: CASGGNLNTEAFF
abundance: once; d_gene: TRBD1; j_gene: TRBJ1-6; v_gene: TRBV6-5; CDR3nt: TGTGCCAGCAGTTACTCGGGACAGGGGATTTCACCCCTCCACTTT; CDR3aa: CASSYSGQGISPLHF
abundance: -; d_gene: TRBD1; j_gene: TRBJ1-5; v_gene: TRBV6-4; CDR3nt: TGTGCCAGCAGTGGGCCCCCCCGATGGGACAGGGATCAGCCCCAGCATTTT; CDR3aa: CASSGPPRWDRDQPQHF
abundance: -; d_gene: TRBD1; j_gene: TRBJ2-7; v_gene: TRBV2; CDR3nt: TGTGCCAGCAGTGTCAGGGGGCCTCGGGACGAGCAGTACTTC; CDR3aa: CASSVRGPRDEQYF
abundance: -; d_gene: TRBD2; j_gene: TRBJ2-1; v_gene: TRBV4-1; CDR3nt: TGCGCCAGCAGCCGGGGTAGCGGGAGCGACAATGAGCAGTTCTTC; CDR3aa: CASSRGSGSDNEQFF
abundance: -; d_gene: -; j_gene: TRBJ2-7; v_gene: TRBV5-8; CDR3nt: TGTGCCAGCAGCCCGGCCGAGGGCTCCTACGAGCAGTACTTC; CDR3aa: CASSPAEGSYEQYF
abundance: -; d_gene: -; j_gene: TRBJ2-3; v_gene: TRBV11-3; CDR3nt: TGTGCCAGCAGCTTCAAGCGGAACACAGATACGCAGTATTTT; CDR3aa: CASSFKRNTDTQYF
abundance: -; d_gene: -; j_gene: TRBJ1-1; v_gene: TRBV10-2; CDR3nt: TGCGCCAGCAGAAGCGGGGGGCAAAGAACTGAAGCTTTCTTT; CDR3aa: CASRSGGQRTEAFF
abundance: -; d_gene: TRBD1; j_gene: TRBJ1-2; v_gene: TRBV5-1; CDR3nt: TGCGCCAGCAGCCCCCGGACAGGGGGCGCCGATGGCTACACCTTC; CDR3aa: CASSPRTGGADGYTF
abundance: -; d_gene: -; j_gene: TRBJ2-5; v_gene: TRBV5-5; CDR3nt: TGTGCCAGCAGCTTGGGGGGAGGTCCTCCGTGGTCCCAGTACTTC; CDR3aa: CASSLGGGPPWSQYF
abundance: -; d_gene: TRBD2; j_gene: TRBJ2-3; v_gene: TRBV11-2; CDR3nt: TGTGCCAGCAGCTATAACCTAGCGGCCACAGATACGCAGTATTTT; CDR3aa: CASSYNLAATDTQYF
abundance: few; d_gene: -; j_gene: TRBJ2-3; v_gene: TRBV11-2; CDR3nt: TGTGCCAGCAGCTTGGGGACAACCTCTACGCAGTATTTT; CDR3aa: CASSLGTTSTQYF
abundance: few; d_gene: TRBD2; j_gene: TRBJ2-7; v_gene: TRBV2; CDR3nt: TGTGCCAGCAGTGAGGAGTGGACTAGAGCGGTAACCTACGAGCAGTACTTC; CDR3aa: CASSEEWTRAVTYEQYF
abundance: few; d_gene: TRBD2; j_gene: TRBJ2-5; v_gene: TRBV4-2; CDR3nt: TGTGCCAGCAGCCATGGACTAGCGGATCAAGAGACCCAGTACTTC; CDR3aa: CASSHGLADQETQYF
abundance: -; d_gene: -; j_gene: TRBJ1-6; v_gene: TRBV27; CDR3nt: TGTGCCAGCAGATCAAATTCACCCCTCCACTTT; CDR3aa: CASRSNSPLHF
abundance: -; d_gene: -; j_gene: TRBJ2-1; v_gene: TRBV25-1; CDR3nt: TGTGCCAGCAGTGAATATCCAGGGACCTACAATGAGCAGTTCTTC; CDR3aa: CASSEYPGTYNEQFF
abundance: -; d_gene: TRBD2; j_gene: TRBJ2-3; v_gene: TRBV4-2; CDR3nt: TGTGCCAGCAGCCAAGGGACTAGTTCGTTCGATACGCAGTATTTT; CDR3aa: CASSQGTSSFDTQYF
abundance: -; d_gene: TRBD1; j_gene: TRBJ1-4; v_gene: TRBV19; CDR3nt: TGTGCCAGTAGTTCGAGACAGGGGGAAAAACTGTTTTTT; CDR3aa: CASSSRQGEKLFF
abundance: -; d_gene: TRBD2; j_gene: TRBJ2-1; v_gene: TRBV4-1; CDR3nt: TGCGCCAGCAGCGGCCCGGGACTAGCGGGACTTGCCTACAATGAGCAGTTCTTC; CDR3aa: CASSGPGLAGLAYNEQFF
abundance: -; d_gene: TRBD2; j_gene: TRBJ2-7; v_gene: TRBV29-1; CDR3nt: TGCAGCGTCCGGGGACTAGCGGGAGTTCGGGTCGACGAGCAGTACTTC; CDR3aa: CSVRGLAGVRVDEQYF
abundance: -; d_gene: -; j_gene: TRBJ2-7; v_gene: TRBV21-1; CDR3nt: TGTGCCAGCAGGGGTTGGGGAGCACCAAGCTCCTACGAGCAGTACTTC; CDR3aa: CASRGWGAPSSYEQYF
abundance: -; d_gene: -; j_gene: TRBJ1-5; v_gene: TRBV30; CDR3nt: TGTGCCTGGAGTGATCGGGGGGCGCAGCCCCAGCATTTT; CDR3aa: CAWSDRGAQPQHF
abundance: -; d_gene: TRBD1; j_gene: TRBJ2-1; v_gene: TRBV28; CDR3nt: TGTGCCAGCAGTTCGACCCTAGCCCCGGGACAGGGGGACAATGAGCAGTTCTTC; CDR3aa: CASSSTLAPGQGDNEQFF
abundance: once; d_gene: -; j_gene: TRBJ2-2; v_gene: TRBV18; CDR3nt: TGTGCCAGCTCACTAAACACCGGGGAGCTGTTTTTT; CDR3aa: CASSLNTGELFF
abundance: -; d_gene: -; j_gene: TRBJ2-5; v_gene: TRBV10-3; CDR3nt: TGTGCCATCAGTGAACAGGAGACCCAGTACTTC; CDR3aa: CAISEQETQYF
abundance: -; d_gene: TRBD2; j_gene: TRBJ2-3; v_gene: TRBV6-1; CDR3nt: TGTGCCAGCAGTGGGGGACTAGTGGGCCCCACAGATACGCAGTATTTT; CDR3aa: CASSGGLVGPTDTQYF
abundance: -; d_gene: TRBD2; j_gene: TRBJ2-5; v_gene: TRBV7-9; CDR3nt: TGTGCCAGCAGCTCTAGGACTAGCGGGCCGCAAGAGACCCAGTACTTC; CDR3aa: CASSSRTSGPQETQYF
abundance: -; d_gene: TRBD2; j_gene: TRBJ2-5; v_gene: TRBV2; CDR3nt: TGTGCAACCGGGGGGGCGGTGCAGTACTTC; CDR3aa: CATGGAVQYF
abundance: -; d_gene: -; j_gene: TRBJ2-1; v_gene: TRBV4-1; CDR3nt: TGCGCCAGCAGCCAGGTCGGGGTCGATGAGCAGTTCTTC; CDR3aa: CASSQVGVDEQFF
abundance: -; d_gene: -; j_gene: TRBJ1-4; v_gene: TRBV30; CDR3nt: TGTGCCTGGAGTGTACAGGGAGAAAAACTGTTTTTT; CDR3aa: CAWSVQGEKLFF
abundance: -; d_gene: -; j_gene: TRBJ2-7; v_gene: TRBV11-3; CDR3nt: TGTGCCAGCAGCGGTCCTAGCGCAAACTACGAGCAGTACTTC; CDR3aa: CASSGPSANYEQYF
abundance: once; d_gene: -; j_gene: TRBJ2-7; v_gene: TRBV7-9; CDR3nt: TGTGCCAGCAGGCCCCCTGGGCCTCCTGACGAGCAGTACTTC; CDR3aa: CASRPPGPPDEQYF
abundance: -; d_gene: -; j_gene: TRBJ1-4; v_gene: TRBV18; CDR3nt: TGTGCCAGCTCACCGGATCAGGGATCAGAAAAACTGTTTTTT; CDR3aa: CASSPDQGSEKLFF
abundance: once; d_gene: TRBD2; j_gene: TRBJ2-7; v_gene: TRBV29-1; CDR3nt: TGCAGCGTTTCCGGTGGGCTAGCGGGAGAGTACGAGCAGTACTTC; CDR3aa: CSVSGGLAGEYEQYF
abundance: -; d_gene: -; j_gene: TRBJ2-7; v_gene: TRBV9; CDR3nt: TGTGCCAGCAGCTCGCTAGAAACAGGGTCGCGGGAGCAGTACTTC; CDR3aa: CASSSLETGSREQYF
abundance: -; d_gene: TRBD2; j_gene: TRBJ2-7; v_gene: TRBV5-5; CDR3nt: TGTGCCAGCAGCTTGGCTAGCGGATCCTACGAGCAGTACTTC; CDR3aa: CASSLASGSYEQYF
abundance: -; d_gene: -; j_gene: TRBJ2-2; v_gene: TRBV13; CDR3nt: TGTGCCAGCAGCTTAGTCCTCGAGTCCGGGGAGCTGTTTTTT; CDR3aa: CASSLVLESGELFF
abundance: -; d_gene: TRBD1; j_gene: TRBJ2-7; v_gene: TRBV27; CDR3nt: TGTGCCAGCAGCCGGGACAGGCAGGGCGAGCAGTACTTC; CDR3aa: CASSRDRQGEQYF
abundance: -; d_gene: -; j_gene: TRBJ1-1; v_gene: TRBV27; CDR3nt: TGTGCCAGCAGTTTTCAGGGTACGGCTTTCTTT; CDR3aa: CASSFQGTAFF
abundance: -; d_gene: TRBD1; j_gene: TRBJ2-7; v_gene: TRBV5-4; CDR3nt: TGTGCCAGCAGCTTGGCTCTAGGGGCAGGGGGTTCCTACGAGCAGTACTTC; CDR3aa: CASSLALGAGGSYEQYF
abundance: -; d_gene: TRBD1; j_gene: TRBJ2-5; v_gene: TRBV5-1; CDR3nt: TGCGCCAGCAGCTTGGCCGGGACAGGGGGAGAGACCCAGTACTTC; CDR3aa: CASSLAGTGGETQYF
abundance: -; d_gene: -; j_gene: TRBJ2-2; v_gene: TRBV9; CDR3nt: TGTGCCAGCAGCGTAATTCCCTTCGGTATCCTCAACACCGGGGAGCTGTTTTTT; CDR3aa: CASSVIPFGILNTGELFF
abundance: -; d_gene: TRBD2; j_gene: TRBJ2-7; v_gene: TRBV27; CDR3nt: TGTGCCAGCAGTCAGCGGGAGGGTAGGGCCTACGAGCAGTACTTC; CDR3aa: CASSQREGRAYEQYF
abundance: -; d_gene: TRBD1; j_gene: TRBJ2-1; v_gene: TRBV11-2; CDR3nt: TGTGCCAGCAGCTTGGACAGGGGTCTCTACAATGAGCAGTTCTTC; CDR3aa: CASSLDRGLYNEQFF
abundance: -; d_gene: -; j_gene: TRBJ1-5; v_gene: TRBV28; CDR3nt: TGTGCCAGCAGTTTGGGGGGGTTGAAGCCCCAGCATTTT; CDR3aa: CASSLGGLKPQHF
abundance: many; d_gene: TRBD2; j_gene: TRBJ2-7; v_gene: TRBV10-1; CDR3nt: TGCGCCAGCAGCCCTAGCGGGAGTGGGGAGCAGTACTTC; CDR3aa: CASSPSGSGEQYF